This paragraph reports one T cell receptor beta chain. The sample comes from a study of OX40 agonist ivuxolimab in advanced cancers. Overall study: Hepatocellular carcinoma, melanoma, renal cell or head and neck cancer occurred in dose-escalation patients. Earlier treatment with anti-PD-1, anti-PD-L1 or anti-CTLA-4 was permitted, and around 43% had received some.

TCRdb's copy holds only in-frame clones and misses some; the assay was immunoSEQ multiplex PCR. The data contain fewer than 75,000 clones, roughly 89% of them singletons. Blood got drawn at baseline, again on cycle 4 day 1, and then on cycle 7 day 1. CDR3 length equals 19 residues. The germline V gene encodes CDR1 SGHTA and CDR2 FQGNSA. V was clipped by 2 bases and J by 2 bases; unmatched bases: 9. The receptor's source is an adult with an advanced solid tumor such as melanoma, head and neck, liver or kidney cancer. The sequencing here drew on CD4+ or CD8+ T cells sorted from blood, taken in a trial of the OX40 agonist ivuxolimab. The V and J genes are TRBV7-2 and TRBJ2-1; TRBD2 aligns across 13 bases. The CDR3, as DNA: TGTGCCAGCAGCTTATGGGGGACTAGCGGGACTGAGACCTACAATGAGCAGTTCTTC. Translating it yields CASSLWGTSGTETYNEQFF.